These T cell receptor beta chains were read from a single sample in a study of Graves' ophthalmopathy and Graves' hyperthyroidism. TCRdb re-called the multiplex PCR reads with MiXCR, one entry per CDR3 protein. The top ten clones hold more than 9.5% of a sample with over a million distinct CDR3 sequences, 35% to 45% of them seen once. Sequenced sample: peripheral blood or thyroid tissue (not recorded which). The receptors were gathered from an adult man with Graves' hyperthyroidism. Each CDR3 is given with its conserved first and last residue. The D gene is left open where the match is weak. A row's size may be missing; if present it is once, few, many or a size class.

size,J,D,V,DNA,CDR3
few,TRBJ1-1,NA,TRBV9,TGTGCCAGCAGCAGGGCAGACAACACTGAAGCTTTCTTT,CASSRADNTEAFF
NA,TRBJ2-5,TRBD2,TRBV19,TGTGCCAGTAGTATACTGGCTACTAGCGGGGCGGAAGAGACCCAGTACTTC,CASSILATSGAEETQYF
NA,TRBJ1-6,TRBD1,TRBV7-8,TGTGCCAGCAGCTTATTCATATCGGGACAGTTGAATTCACCCCTCCACTTT,CASSLFISGQLNSPLHF
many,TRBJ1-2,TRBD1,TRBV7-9,TGTGCCAGCAGCTTAGCGGACAGGCCTTCCTATGGCTACACCTTC,CASSLADRPSYGYTF
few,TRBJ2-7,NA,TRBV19,TGTGCCAGTAGTATAGCGGGGGACGAGCAGTACTTC,CASSIAGDEQYF
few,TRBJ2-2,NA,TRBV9,TGTGCCAGCAGCGTCGCGGCCGGGGAGCTGTTTTTT,CASSVAAGELFF
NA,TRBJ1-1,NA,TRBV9,TGTGCCAGCAGCGTAGGGATCCGGGGGACTGAAGCTTTCTTT,CASSVGIRGTEAFF
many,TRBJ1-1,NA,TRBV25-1,TGTGCCAACACCCTGACGGGGGTATCTGAAGCTTTCTTT,CANTLTGVSEAFF
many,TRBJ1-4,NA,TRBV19,TGTGCCAGTAGTATATGGACAGCGGGATCTAATGAAAAACTGTTTTTT,CASSIWTAGSNEKLFF
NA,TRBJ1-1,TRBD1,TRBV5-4,TGTGCCAGCAGCTTGGGCGGGACAGGGATCGCTAGAGAAACTGAAGCTTTCTTT,CASSLGGTGIARETEAFF
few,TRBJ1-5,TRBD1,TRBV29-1,TGCAGCAGCCAGGGACAGGGGCCTGGATGGCCCCAGCATTTT,CSSQGQGPGWPQHF
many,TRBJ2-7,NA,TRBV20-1,TGCAGTGCTAAAGACCCGGCGGGCTCCTACGAGCAGTACTTC,CSAKDPAGSYEQYF
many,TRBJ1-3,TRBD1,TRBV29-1,TGCAGCGCCTGGACAGGGGGAGGAAACACCATATATTTT,CSAWTGGGNTIYF
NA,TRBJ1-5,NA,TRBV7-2,TGTGCCAGCAGCTCGAGGCAGGCCCAGCATTTT,CASSSRQAQHF
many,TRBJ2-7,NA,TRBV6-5,TGTGCCAGCAAGAGTTCGGGTTACGAGCAGTACTTC,CASKSSGYEQYF
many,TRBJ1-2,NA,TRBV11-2,TGTGCCAGCAGCTTAGGGTTCGTCGGCTATGGCTACACCTTC,CASSLGFVGYGYTF
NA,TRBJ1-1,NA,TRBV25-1,TGTGCCAGCAGTGAAAGGGCTAGCGGGGGGTTGGGTGAAGCTTTCTTT,CASSERASGGLGEAFF
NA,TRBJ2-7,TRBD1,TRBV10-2,TGCGCCAGCAGTGCCGGGACAGGGGGCGACGAGCAGTACTTC,CASSAGTGGDEQYF
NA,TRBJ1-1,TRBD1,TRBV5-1,TGCGCCAGCAGTCGGGACAGTCAGAACACTGAAGCTTTCTTT,CASSRDSQNTEAFF
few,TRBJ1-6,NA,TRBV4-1,TGCGCCAGCAGCCGGAGTAGGCTACCTGATAATTCACCCCTCCACTTT,CASSRSRLPDNSPLHF
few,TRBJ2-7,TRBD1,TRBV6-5,TGTGCCAGCAGTCACTTACCGAACAGGGGAGACGAGCAGTACTTC,CASSHLPNRGDEQYF
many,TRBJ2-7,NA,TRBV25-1,TGTGCCAGCAGTGACGCCAGAACAAGCAACGAGCAGTACTTC,CASSDARTSNEQYF
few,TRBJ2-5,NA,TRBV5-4,TGTGCCAGCAGCTTACCGTCCCAAGAGACCCAGTACTTC,CASSLPSQETQYF
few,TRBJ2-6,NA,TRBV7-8,TGTGCCAGCAGCTTCCCTCGTGGGGGGTCTGGGGCCAACGTCCTGACTTTC,CASSFPRGGSGANVLTF
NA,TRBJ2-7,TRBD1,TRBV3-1,TGTGCCAGCAGCCGTTTCGGGACAGGGGTCCACGAGCAGTACTTC,CASSRFGTGVHEQYF
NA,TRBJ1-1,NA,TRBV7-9,TGTGCCAGCAGTGAACTCGGGGGACTCGGTGAAGCTTTCTTT,CASSELGGLGEAFF
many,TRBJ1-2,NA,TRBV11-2,TGTGCCAGCACCCTTCCCCCCACACAGGGTTCTAACTATGGCTACACCTTC,CASTLPPTQGSNYGYTF
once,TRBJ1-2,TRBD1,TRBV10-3,TGTGCCATCAACAAGGACAGGAGCGGGGGCTACACCTTC,CAINKDRSGGYTF
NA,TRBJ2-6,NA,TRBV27,TGTGCCAGCAGTGGATACTCTGGGGCCAACGTCCTGACTTTC,CASSGYSGANVLTF
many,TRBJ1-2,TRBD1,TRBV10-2,TGCGCCAGCAGTGACTGGGACAGTCTTTTAAACTATGGCTACACCTTC,CASSDWDSLLNYGYTF